This record concerns one T cell receptor (beta chain) sequence. This clone has a handful of counts. No cognate antigen has been identified for it. Base qualities were left out, and no much larger clone turns up one base away. This specimen's time point label, per the study, means: around 4 weeks on oral tofacitinib. What this sample's treatment or condition label stands for: oral pan-JAK inhibitor, 5-10 mg twice daily. Peripheral blood and lesional scalp punch biopsies were obtained from patients with alopecia areata. PBMCs were isolated by density centrifugation and stained for CD3, CD4 and CD8, after which CD4+ and CD8+ T cells were sorted on a FACSAria. CDR3 length: 14 amino acids, cysteine to phenylalanine. Left in the record is the CDR3 DNA by itself, 42 bases read in frame from the first base. CDR1 SGHRS and CDR2 YFSETQ are derived from the germline V gene. Trimmed from V: 4 bases; trimmed from J: 7 bases; junction bases lacking a gene match: 6.

This sample was taken from a study of CD8+ T cells in alopecia areata (dated by TCRdb to the late 2010s). Regarding the study in general: Treated patients were enrolled in an open-label pilot trial of oral tofacitinib, 5 to 10 mg twice daily, for moderate-to-severe alopecia areata. For the treated patients, the SALT score, which quantifies what percentage of scalp surface area is affected, served as the measure of disease severity. Amplification of TCRbeta CDR3 regions was done by immunoSEQ multiplex PCR using 35 Vbeta forward primers and 13 Jbeta reverse primers. Biopsies were taken from tofacitinib-treated patients at baseline and again at 4 and 24 weeks into treatment, and several of those patients also had a later scalp biopsy. The study used high-throughput TCRbeta sequencing to examine T cell clonal expansion in alopecia areata, in both the C3H/HeJ mouse model and human patients. Clonality in the scalp was compared among normal scalp (n=4), patchy alopecia areata scalp (n=8), and alopecia totalis/universalis scalp (n=8). Human TCRbeta sequencing covered scalp tissue and sorted CD4+ and CD8+ peripheral blood T cells from patchy and totalis/universalis alopecia areata patients and healthy controls. Patients received tofacitinib for 6 to 18 months and were then followed off drug for 6 months to check for delayed response and recurrence. RNA was extracted with the PAXgene miRNA kit for fixed scalp, the miRNeasy kit for PBMCs, and the RNeasy kit for mouse skin.

What the work shows at the level of the full study, not this receptor alone: With tofacitinib, both scalp clonality and the number of expanded CD8+ clones among the top 100 scalp clones went down significantly. Unlike mouse skin, which is dominated by gammadelta T cells, normal human skin has resident alphabeta T cells that are also sequenced, and this complicates analysis of the scalp TCR repertoire. Because the treated cohort was small and had just a single nonresponder, larger studies are needed to establish links between baseline CD8+ expansion and response. Compared with normal scalp, lesional scalp had higher clonality and more expanded CD8+ clones, particularly in alopecia totalis/universalis, a pattern that suggests antigenic drive. Many expanded lesional clones persisted in scalp and blood during tofacitinib treatment, which may partly explain relapse after stopping treatment. Shared TCR sequences between patients were less evident than in mice, which may be partly attributable to HLA diversity in the patient population.

Library preparation employed the immunoSEQ multiplex PCR assay. To provide template for TCR sequencing, every sample had RNA extracted and reverse transcribed into cDNA. First-strand cDNA was synthesized using SuperScript III with a 2:1 mix of oligo-dT and random hexamers. Amplification bias was assessed with a synthetic immune receptor repertoire, and residual bias was removed computationally. The authors' analysis ran thus. Raw reads were preprocessed to remove errors, and CDR3 was defined by IMGT conventions from the conserved cysteine to phenylalanine. Clonality was computed by normalizing Shannon entropy by log2 of the number of productive unique TCRs and subtracting the result from 1. Whether scalp clones were CD4 or CD8 was inferred by matching scalp TCRbeta sequences against CD4 and CD8 repertoires sorted from blood. This immuneACCESS table, as held by TCRdb, lists in-frame sequences with V and J called but not all clones. Of the missing ones, under half trace to an unresolved V gene in checked studies; the others have no known cause. V, J and clone size reflect that table, while D and trimming were determined from the DNA. The sample yields 200,000 to 250,000 clones; less than 75% were counted once. Roughly 1.5% of the sample is taken by the ten largest.

This material consisted of CD4+ T cells sorted from blood, taken at week 4, from a patient treated with tofacitinib. The chain is made from TRBV5-1 and TRBJ2-1; 9 central nucleotides agree with TRBD1. The sequence was obtained from a human donor with alopecia areata. The CDR3 reads CASSRRQGVNEQFF. In nucleotides, the sequence is TGCGCCAGCAGCCGTCGACAGGGGGTGAATGAGCAGTTCTTC.